The 9 T cell receptor beta chains below were found in one sample sequenced in a study of shared clonotypes between healthy human individuals. Sequencing used immunoSEQ multiplex PCR; TCRdb keeps in-frame clones, though not all of them. The table lists approximately 2.5 million clones, approximately 92% of them singletons, with over 0.12% in the top ten. Sequenced: naive CD4+ T cells sorted from blood. As to subset: CD45RA+ positively selected. These receptors were collected from a man aged 18 to 30 in good health.

In regard to this clone: Distinct nucleotide sequences in the sample also encode this CDR3. The rearrangement links TRBV10-3 to TRBJ2-3; D is unclear. Trimming took off 1 base at V and 3 bases at J, with 2 bases between the two ends. This CDR3 has 12 residues. Germline-derived CDR1 and CDR2 are ENHRY and SYGVKD. CDR3 in DNA: TGTGCCATCAGTGAGTTAACAGATACGCAGTATTTT. It is translated as CAISELTDTQYF.

The V call is TRBV2, the J call TRBJ2-2; TRBD1 matches at 10 bases. The V segment lost 6 bases and the J segment 4 bases; nucleotides outside the gene matches: 8. CDR3 length equals 16 residues. Germline V gene sequence: CDR1 SNHLY, CDR2 FYNNEI. DNA of the CDR3: TGTGCCAGCAGCTCCGGGACAGGGGCCTCCACCGGGGAGCTGTTTTTT. It specifies CASSSGTGASTGELFF.

With respect to this clone: Other DNA sequences in this specimen translate into the identical CDR3. The V call is TRBV5-1, the J call TRBJ2-6; unclear D gene. Trimming removed 0 bases at V and 0 bases at J, with 4 bases between. This CDR3 is 15 amino acids long. CDR1 and CDR2 (germline): SGHRS, YFSETQ. The CDR3: CASSLAASGANVLTF. The DNA of the CDR3 is TGCGCCAGCAGCTTGGCCGCCTCTGGGGCCAACGTCCTGACTTTC.

V and J are TRBV30 and TRBJ2-7; D unclear. The germline V and J ends were trimmed by 0 bases and 0 bases, with 9 bases remaining between them. This CDR3 comprises 14 residues. CDR1 and CDR2 (germline): GTSNPN, SVGIG (reference sequence). In nucleotides, the CDR3 is TGTGCCTGGAGTGTACCGAGGATCTCCTACGAGCAGTACTTC. It is translated as CAWSVPRISYEQYF.

The chain is built from TRBV7-9 and TRBJ1-5, with D hard to call. This CDR3 spans 13 amino acids. V was pared by 5 bases and J by 2 bases, with 7 bases between. The germline V gene has CDR1 SEHNR and CDR2 FQNEAQ (reference sequence). CDR3 coding DNA: TGTGCCAGCAGCCCTTGGGGCAATCAGCCCCAGCATTTT. Translating gives CASSPWGNQPQHF. The full variable domain, rest sourced from reference TRBV7-9 and TRBJ1-5, is DTGVSQNPRHKITKRGQNVTFRCDPISEHNRLYWYRQTLGQGPEFLTYFQNEAQLEKSRLLSDRFSAERPKGSFSTLEIQRTEQGDSAMYLCASSPWGNQPQHFGDGTRLSIL.

The chain is built from TRBV7-8 and TRBJ2-1, with D possibly being TRBD1 (6 bases). Looked up from germline, CDR1 is SGHVS and CDR2 is FQNEAQ. The CDR3 is made up of 13 amino acids. Deletions cut 3 bases from V and 8 bases from J, with 11 bases between. This CDR3 reads CASSLNRDHEQFF. The CDR3 DNA follows: TGTGCCAGCAGCTTGAACAGGGATCATGAGCAGTTCTTC.

The J gene is TRBJ2-7, the V gene TRBV6-1, with D uncertain. The CDR3 consists of 12 residues. Between the trimmed V and J ends, which lost 7 bases and 1 base, there was a span of 8 bases. Germline values: CDR1 MNHNS, CDR2 SASEGT. CDR3 loop: CASNVGSYEQYF. The CDR3 coding sequence is TGTGCCAGCAACGTAGGATCCTACGAGCAGTACTTC.

This chain links TRBV25-1 with TRBJ1-3; TRBD1 might be the D (5 bases). The CDR3 runs 16 residues. Germline V CDR1 and CDR2: MGHDK, SYGVNS. The V end lost 3 bases, the J end lost 1 base, and 13 bases lay between the germline ends. Here the CDR3 reads CASSEGTLGSGNTIYF. CDR3 nucleotide sequence: TGTGCCAGCAGTGAGGGGACCCTGGGATCTGGAAACACCATATATTTT.

The V gene is TRBV19, the J gene TRBJ2-6, with a possible D match to TRBD2 (5 bases). The CDR3 spans 14 residues. Germline values: CDR1 LNHDA, CDR2 SQIVND (reference sequence). V lost 5 bases, J lost 3 bases, and 8 bases lay in between. The CDR3 protein is CASSSGGGANVLTF. The CDR3 DNA follows: TGTGCCAGTAGTTCCGGAGGTGGGGCCAACGTCCTGACTTTC.